The clone carrying this T cell receptor (beta chain) was detected once. The trim removed 1 base at V and 6 bases at J, leaving 20 bases unmatched. Per germline, CDR1 LNHNV and CDR2 YYDKDF (reference sequence). The CDR3 is made up of 19 amino acids. The data belong to a study of blood T cell repertoires in COVID-19. Study overall: Acute and convalescent COVID-19 samples came from the United States, Italy and Spain. T cells, B-cell-depleted T cells, or PBMCs supplied cDNA or gDNA.

In the authors' methods: How many nucleated cells were present was estimated from reference gene primer amplification. The repertoire was sequenced with immunoSEQ multiplex PCR; TCRdb's copy has only in-frame clones and lacks some. V and J calls and clone size are copied from that table; D and trimming were computed from the DNA. The sample includes hundreds of thousands of clones, approximately 87% of them seen just once. Enrollment of patients from Seattle took place during active infection, with longitudinal follow-up. This rearrangement joins TRBV15 to TRBJ2-7, with TRBD2 matching 8 bases. This clonotype was sampled from a woman aged 55-70 years with COVID-19, enrolled during active disease. The sequencing input was peripheral blood. CDR3 nucleotide sequence: TGTGCCACCAGCAGAGGATTCTCGACCTCCTGGACTAGCTGGCCCGAGCAGTACTTC. As protein: CATSRGFSTSWTSWPEQYF.